Below, one T cell receptor (beta chain) is given with its context. The target antigen is unknown. The source of the sample is a study of identical twins. Study results and limitations: Zero-insertion findings could be partly confounded by invariant cells (MAIT and iNKT cells). The authors drew conclusions from cross-sectional statistical analysis rather than following the same donors.

TCRdb reanalysed the 5' RACE reads using MiXCR and keeps one entry per CDR3 protein. Found here are around 650,000 distinct CDR3 sequences, just over 7% of them singletons; the top ten hold around 1.6%. The CDR3 runs to 17 residues. The germline V gene encodes CDR1 LGHNA and CDR2 YNFKEQ. V lost 0 bases, J lost 0 bases, and 9 bases lay in between. This sample also appeared in a second study, on yellow fever vaccine responses in identical twins.

This receptor was identified in a woman aged 18-35 years in good health. V gene TRBV4-2 combines with J gene TRBJ2-6; unclear D gene. The sequenced sample consisted of PBMCs. The CDR3 DNA follows: TGTGCCAGCAGCCAAGATTTACTCCCCTCTGGGGCCAACGTCCTGACTTTC. Translation gives CASSQDLLPSGANVLTF.